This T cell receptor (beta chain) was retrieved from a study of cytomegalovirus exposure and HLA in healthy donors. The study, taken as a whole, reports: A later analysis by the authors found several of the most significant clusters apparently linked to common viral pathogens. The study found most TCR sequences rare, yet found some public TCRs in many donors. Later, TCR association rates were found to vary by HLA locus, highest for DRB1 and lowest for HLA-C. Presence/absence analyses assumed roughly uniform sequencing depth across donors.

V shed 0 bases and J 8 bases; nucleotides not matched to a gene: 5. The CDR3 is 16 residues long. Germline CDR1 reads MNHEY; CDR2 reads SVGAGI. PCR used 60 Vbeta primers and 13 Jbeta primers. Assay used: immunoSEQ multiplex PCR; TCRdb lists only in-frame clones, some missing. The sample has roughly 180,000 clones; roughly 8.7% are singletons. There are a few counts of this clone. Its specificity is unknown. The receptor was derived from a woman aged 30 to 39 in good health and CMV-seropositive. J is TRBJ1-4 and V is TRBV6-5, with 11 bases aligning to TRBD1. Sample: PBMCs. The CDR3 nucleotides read TGTGCCAGCAGTTACTCGTACGGGACAGGGGGAGAAAAACTGTTTTTT. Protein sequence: CASSYSYGTGGEKLFF.